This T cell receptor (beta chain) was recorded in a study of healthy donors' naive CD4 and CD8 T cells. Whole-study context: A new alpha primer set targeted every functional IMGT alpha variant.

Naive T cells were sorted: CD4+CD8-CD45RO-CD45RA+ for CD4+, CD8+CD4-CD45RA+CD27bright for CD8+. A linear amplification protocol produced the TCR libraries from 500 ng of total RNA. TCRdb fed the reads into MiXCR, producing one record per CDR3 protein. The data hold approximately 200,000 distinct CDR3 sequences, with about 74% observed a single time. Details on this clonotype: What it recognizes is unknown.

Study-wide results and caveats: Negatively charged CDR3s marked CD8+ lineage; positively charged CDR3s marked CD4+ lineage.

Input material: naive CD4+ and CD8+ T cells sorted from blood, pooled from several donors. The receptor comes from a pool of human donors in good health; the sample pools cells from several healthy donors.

Here the CDR3 reads CASSLEVLDTEAFF. The CDR3 DNA reads as TGCGCCAGCAGCTTGGAAGTCCTGGACACTGAAGCTTTCTTT. This chain connects TRBV5-1 to TRBJ1-1; D is unresolved. Trimming shortened V by 0 bases and J by 3 bases, and 9 bases separated the two germline ends. CDR1 is SGHRS, CDR2 YFSETQ, per germline. The CDR3 has 14 amino acids. Full variable domain (remainder filled in from reference TRBV5-1 and TRBJ1-1): KAGVTQTPRYLIKTRGQQVTLSCSPISGHRSVSWYQQTPGQGLQFLFEYFSETQRNKGNFPGRFSGRQFSNSRSEMNVSTLELGDSALYLCASSLEVLDTEAFFGQGTRLTVV.